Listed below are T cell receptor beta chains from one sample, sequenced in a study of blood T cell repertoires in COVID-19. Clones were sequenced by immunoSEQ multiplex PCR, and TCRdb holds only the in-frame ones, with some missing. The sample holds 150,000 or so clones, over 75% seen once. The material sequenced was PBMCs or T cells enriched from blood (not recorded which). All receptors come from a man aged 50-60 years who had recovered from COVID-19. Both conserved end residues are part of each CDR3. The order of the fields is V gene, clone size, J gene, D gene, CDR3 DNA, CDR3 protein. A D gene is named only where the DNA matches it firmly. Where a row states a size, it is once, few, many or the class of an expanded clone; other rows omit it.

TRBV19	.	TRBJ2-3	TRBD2	TGTGCCAGTAGTATTGGTAGACTAGCGGAGTTCACAGATACGCAGTATTTT	CASSIGRLAEFTDTQYF
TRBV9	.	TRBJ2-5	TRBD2	TGTGCCAGCAGCTCGCGGGGGGGCCGGGAAGAGACCCAGTACTTC	CASSSRGGREETQYF
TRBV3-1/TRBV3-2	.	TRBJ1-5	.	TGTGCCAGCAGCCAAGACGCAGGATCTTATCAGCCCCAGCATTTT	CASSQDAGSYQPQHF
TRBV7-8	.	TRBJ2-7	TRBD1	TGTGCCAGCAGGGAAGCCGGGACAGGGGGCTACGAGCAGTACTTC	CASREAGTGGYEQYF
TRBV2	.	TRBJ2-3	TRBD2	TGTGCCAGCAGTGAAAGTCCCCTAGCGGGGGGCCGCACAGATACGCAGTATTTT	CASSESPLAGGRTDTQYF
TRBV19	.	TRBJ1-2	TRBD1	TGTGCCTGCCGGGACAGGGGGGCGTATGGCTACACCTTC	CACRDRGAYGYTF
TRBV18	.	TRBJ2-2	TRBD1	TGTGCCAGCTCACCACCTGCTTCGACAGGGTCCGGGGAGCTGTTTTTT	CASSPPASTGSGELFF
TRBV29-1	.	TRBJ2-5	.	TGCAGCGTTGGGACAGAAGAGACCCAGTACTTC	CSVGTEETQYF
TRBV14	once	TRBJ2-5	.	TGTGCCAGCAGCCAAGTCAGGGAGACCCAGTACTTC	CASSQVRETQYF
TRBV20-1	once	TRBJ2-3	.	TGCAGTGCTTCCTGGGGAGGTACGCAGTATTTT	CSASWGGTQYF
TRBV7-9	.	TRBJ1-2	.	TGTGCCAGCGAATCTAACTCCGTACATGGCTACACCTTC	CASESNSVHGYTF
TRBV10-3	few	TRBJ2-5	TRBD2	TGTGCCATCAGTGAGCTCCCTGCTGGGGGGGACCAGTACTTC	CAISELPAGGDQYF
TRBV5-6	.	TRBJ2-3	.	TGTGCCAGCAGCTTGAGGCCAGGTCCAGATACGCAGTATTTT	CASSLRPGPDTQYF
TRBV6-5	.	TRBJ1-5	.	TGTGCCAGCAGCCCCACGACAGGATCGGAACAGCCCCAGCATTTT	CASSPTTGSEQPQHF
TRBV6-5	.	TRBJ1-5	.	TGTGCCACCGGACTTACTGAAAATAGCAATCAGCCCCAGCATTTT	CATGLTENSNQPQHF
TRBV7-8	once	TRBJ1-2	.	TGTGCCAGCTCGCAATTGGAGTTCTATGGCTACACCTTC	CASSQLEFYGYTF
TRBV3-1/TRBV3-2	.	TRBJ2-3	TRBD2	TGTGCCAGCAGCCCTAGCGGACCCACAGATACGCAGTATTTT	CASSPSGPTDTQYF
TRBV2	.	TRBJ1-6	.	TGTGCCAGCATAACGACTGAAAATTCACCCCTCCACTTT	CASITTENSPLHF
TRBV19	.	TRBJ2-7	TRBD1	TGTGCCAGTAGTATAGGGCCCGGGACAGGAGACTACGAGCAGTACTTC	CASSIGPGTGDYEQYF
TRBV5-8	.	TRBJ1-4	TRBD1	TGTGCCAGCAGCTTGCTAACAGGGGCCCTTGCAACTAATGAAAAACTGTTTTTT	CASSLLTGALATNEKLFF
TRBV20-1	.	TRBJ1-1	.	TGCAGTGCTAGAGGGGGGGCTGAAGCTTTCTTT	CSARGGAEAFF
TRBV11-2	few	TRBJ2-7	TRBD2	TGTGCCAGCAGCTTGGAGCGGGGGGGAGAGCAGTACTTC	CASSLERGGEQYF
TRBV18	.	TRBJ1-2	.	TGTGCCAGCTCACCCCCGACAGGAGCTAACTATGGCTACACCTTC	CASSPPTGANYGYTF
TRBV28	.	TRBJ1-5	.	TGTGCCAGCAGTTTACTTCTACAGCCCCAGCATTTT	CASSLLLQPQHF
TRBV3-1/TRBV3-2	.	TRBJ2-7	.	TGTGCCAGCAGCCACGTCCCGGGGGTCCCAACCTACGAGCAGTACTTC	CASSHVPGVPTYEQYF
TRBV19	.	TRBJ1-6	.	TGTGCCAGTACCCAGGGAGGGGGAGATTCACCCCTCCACTTT	CASTQGGGDSPLHF
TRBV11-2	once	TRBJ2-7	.	TGTGCCAGCAGCTTGGCTGGCTCCTACGAGCAGTACTTC	CASSLAGSYEQYF
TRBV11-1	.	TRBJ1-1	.	TGTGCCAGCAGCTCCGAGAGGGAAATGAACACTGAAGCTTTCTTT	CASSSEREMNTEAFF
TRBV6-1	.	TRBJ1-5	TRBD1	TGTGCCAGCAGTGAAGCGGGACAGCAGAATCAGCCCCAGCATTTT	CASSEAGQQNQPQHF
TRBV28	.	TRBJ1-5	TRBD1	TGTGCCAGCAGCTCTAGACAGGGGCGAAGTAGCAATCAGCCCCAGCATTTT	CASSSRQGRSSNQPQHF
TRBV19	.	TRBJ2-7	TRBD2	TGTGCCAGTACCGGGACTAGAACCCTCGAGCAGTACTTC	CASTGTRTLEQYF
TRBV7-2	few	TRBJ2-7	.	TGTGCCAGCAGCTTAGAGCGCACCTACGAGCAGTACTTC	CASSLERTYEQYF
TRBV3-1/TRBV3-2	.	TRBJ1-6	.	TGTGCCAGCAGTTCCGGGGTCTTAGGAATCTCACCCCTCCACTTT	CASSSGVLGISPLHF
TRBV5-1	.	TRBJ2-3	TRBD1	TGCGCCAGCAGCCCCATGGGACAGGGGGCGTATCATCCGTATTTT	CASSPMGQGAYHPYF
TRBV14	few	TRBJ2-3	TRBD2	TGTGCCAGCAGCCAAGATCATGGCGGGAGGGCAGATACGCAGTATTTT	CASSQDHGGRADTQYF
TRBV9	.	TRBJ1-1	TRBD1	TGTGCCAGCAGGACAGGGCTTATGAACACTGAAGCTTTCTTT	CASRTGLMNTEAFF
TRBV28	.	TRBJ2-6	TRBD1	TGTGCCAGCAGTGACAGGGAAAGCTCTGGGGCCAACGTCCTGACTTTC	CASSDRESSGANVLTF
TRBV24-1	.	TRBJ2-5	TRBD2	TGTGCCACCAGTGATGCGGCGGGAGGGGGTTCTGACACCGACGAGACCCAGTACTTC	CATSDAAGGGSDTDETQYF
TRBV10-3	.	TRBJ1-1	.	TGTGCCATCAGTGAGAAAACAGCCCAACAAGATATTCGGAACACTGAAGCTTTCTTT	CAISEKTAQQDIRNTEAFF
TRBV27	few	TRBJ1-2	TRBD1	TGTGCCAGCAGCGGAGGTGGATACAGGGGCTATGGCTACACCTTC	CASSGGGYRGYGYTF
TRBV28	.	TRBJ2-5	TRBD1	TGTGCCAGCAGTTTCGATCCGGGACAGGGCGTAGAGACCCAGTACTTC	CASSFDPGQGVETQYF
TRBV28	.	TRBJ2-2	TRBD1	TGTGCCAGCAGTCTTGGGACAGGGGGGTTCACCGGGGAGCTGTTTTTT	CASSLGTGGFTGELFF
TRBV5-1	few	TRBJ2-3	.	TGCGCCAGCAGACTTACAGGGTTCACAGATACGCAGTATTTT	CASRLTGFTDTQYF
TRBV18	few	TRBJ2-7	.	TGTGCCAGCTCTTCTAACTACGAGCAGTACTTC	CASSSNYEQYF
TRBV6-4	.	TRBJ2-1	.	TGTGCCAGCAGTGACTCGGACAACAATGAGCAGTTCTTC	CASSDSDNNEQFF
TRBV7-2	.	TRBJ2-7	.	TGTGCCAGCAGCTTACCCCCCGGCAGGGATAATTCTCACGAGCAGTACTTC	CASSLPPGRDNSHEQYF
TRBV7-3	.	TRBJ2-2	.	TGTGCCAGCAGCGGCCGACAATGGGACACCGGGGAGCTGTTTTTT	CASSGRQWDTGELFF
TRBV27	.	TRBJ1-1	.	TGTGCCAGCAGTTTATCGGGGGAGGGGTTTGGTGAAGCTTTCTTT	CASSLSGEGFGEAFF
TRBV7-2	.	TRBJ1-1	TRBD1	TGTGCCAGCAGCCCGACCCGACAGGGCCCCAGCACTGAAGCTTTCTTT	CASSPTRQGPSTEAFF
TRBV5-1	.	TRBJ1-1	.	TGCGCCAGCAGCCTTGACACCATTCCAGACATGAACACTGAAGCTTTCTTT	CASSLDTIPDMNTEAFF
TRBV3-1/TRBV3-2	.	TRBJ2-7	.	TGTGCCAGCAGCCAAGATCCGGGTCGCAACGAGCAGTACTTC	CASSQDPGRNEQYF